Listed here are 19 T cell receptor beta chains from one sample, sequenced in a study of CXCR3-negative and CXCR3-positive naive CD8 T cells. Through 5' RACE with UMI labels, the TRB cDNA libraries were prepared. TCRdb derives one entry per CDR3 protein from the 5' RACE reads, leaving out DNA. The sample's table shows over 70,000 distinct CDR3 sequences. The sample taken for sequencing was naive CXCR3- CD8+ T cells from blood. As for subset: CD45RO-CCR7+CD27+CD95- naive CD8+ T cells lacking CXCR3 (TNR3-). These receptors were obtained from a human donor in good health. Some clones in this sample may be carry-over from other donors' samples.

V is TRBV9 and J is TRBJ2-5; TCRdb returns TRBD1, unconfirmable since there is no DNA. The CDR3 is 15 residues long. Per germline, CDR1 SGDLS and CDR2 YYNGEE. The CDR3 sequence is CASSVSGGRQETQYF.

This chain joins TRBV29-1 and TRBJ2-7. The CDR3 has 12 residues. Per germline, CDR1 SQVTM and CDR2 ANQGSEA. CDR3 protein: CSVEDRDHEQYF.

The CDR3 protein is CASSLVGFADTQYF. The chain is built from TRBV5-1 and TRBJ2-3. Germline V CDR1 and CDR2: SGHRS, YFSETQ. The length of the CDR3 is 14 residues.

This chain's CDR3 is CSVEENLLGQGSLGSYNEQFF. This chain joins TRBV29-1 and TRBJ2-1; TCRdb outputs TRBD1, but without DNA this stays unchecked. From germline, CDR1 is SQVTM and CDR2 ANQGSEA. The CDR3 is 21 residues long.

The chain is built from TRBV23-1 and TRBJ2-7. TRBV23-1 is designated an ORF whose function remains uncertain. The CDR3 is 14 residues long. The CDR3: CASSRPLASYEQYF.

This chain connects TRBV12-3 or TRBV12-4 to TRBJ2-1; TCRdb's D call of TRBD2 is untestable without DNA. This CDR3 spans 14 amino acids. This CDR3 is CASSSRDGYNEQFF.

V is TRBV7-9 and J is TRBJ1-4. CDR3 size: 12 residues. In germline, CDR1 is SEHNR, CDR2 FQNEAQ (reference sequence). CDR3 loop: CASTLSSEKLFF.

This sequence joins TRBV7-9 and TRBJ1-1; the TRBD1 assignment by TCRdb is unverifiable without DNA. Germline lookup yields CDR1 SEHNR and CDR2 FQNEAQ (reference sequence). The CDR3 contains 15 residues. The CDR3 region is CASSPDRGMNTEAFF.

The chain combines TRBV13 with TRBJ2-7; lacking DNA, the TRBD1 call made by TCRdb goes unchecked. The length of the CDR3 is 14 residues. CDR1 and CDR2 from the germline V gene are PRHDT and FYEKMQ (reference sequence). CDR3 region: CASSGLGTGDEQYF.

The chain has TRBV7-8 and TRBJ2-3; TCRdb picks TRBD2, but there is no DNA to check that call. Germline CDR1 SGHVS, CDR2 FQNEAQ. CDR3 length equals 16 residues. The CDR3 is CASSLIAGASTDTQYF.

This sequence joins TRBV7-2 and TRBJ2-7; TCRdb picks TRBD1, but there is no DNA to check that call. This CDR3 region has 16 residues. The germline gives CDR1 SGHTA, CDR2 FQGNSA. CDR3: CASSLTQTGSSYEQYF.

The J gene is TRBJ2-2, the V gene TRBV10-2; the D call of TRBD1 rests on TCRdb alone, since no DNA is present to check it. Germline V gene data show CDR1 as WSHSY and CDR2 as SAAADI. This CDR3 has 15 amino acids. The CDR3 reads CASRRGRGNTGELFF.

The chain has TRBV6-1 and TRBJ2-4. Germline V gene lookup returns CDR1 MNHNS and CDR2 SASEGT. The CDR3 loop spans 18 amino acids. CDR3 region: CASSEGLKGGTSKNIQYF.

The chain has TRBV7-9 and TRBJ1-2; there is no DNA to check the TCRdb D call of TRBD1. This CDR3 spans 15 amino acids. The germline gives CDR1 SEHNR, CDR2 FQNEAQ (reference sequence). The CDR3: CASSLTPGYGEGYTF.

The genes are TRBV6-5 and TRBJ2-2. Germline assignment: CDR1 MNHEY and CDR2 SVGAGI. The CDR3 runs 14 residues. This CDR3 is CASSYSSTTGELFF.

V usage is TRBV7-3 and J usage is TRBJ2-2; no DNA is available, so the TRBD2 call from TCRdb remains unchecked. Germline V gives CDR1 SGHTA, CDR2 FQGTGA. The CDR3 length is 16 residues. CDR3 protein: CASSKLAGGPAGELFF.

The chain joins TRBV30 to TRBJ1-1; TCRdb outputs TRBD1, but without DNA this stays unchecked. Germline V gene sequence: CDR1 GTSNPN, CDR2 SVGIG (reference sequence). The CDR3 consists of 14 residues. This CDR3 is CAWSVLRGATEAFF.

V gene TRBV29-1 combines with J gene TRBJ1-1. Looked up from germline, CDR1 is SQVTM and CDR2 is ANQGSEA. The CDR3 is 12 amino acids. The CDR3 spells CSVGFSGTEAFF.

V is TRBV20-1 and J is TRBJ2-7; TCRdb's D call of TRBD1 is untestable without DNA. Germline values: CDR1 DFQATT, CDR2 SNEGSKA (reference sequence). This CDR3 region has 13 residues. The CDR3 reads CSARGPSSYEQYF.